This is a list of T cell receptor beta chains from one sample in a study of identical twins. TCRdb passed the 5' RACE reads through MiXCR, listing each CDR3 protein once. The data show approximately 600,000 distinct CDR3 sequences, roughly 7.2% seen once. The same data also went into a second study, on yellow fever vaccine responses in identical twins.

The material sequenced was PBMCs. The receptors stem from a woman aged 18-35 years in good health. Each CDR3 is given with its conserved first and last residue. A D gene is named only where the DNA matches it firmly. Size is stated for part of the rows, as once, few or many counts, or as a class when the clone is expanded.

clone size	D gene	V gene	J gene	CDR3 DNA	CDR3 protein
NA	NA	TRBV6-1	TRBJ2-5	TGTGCCAGCAGCCTTGAGAAGGGGTCCCGCGGGGAGACCCAGTACTTC	CASSLEKGSRGETQYF
few	NA	TRBV5-1	TRBJ2-6	TGCGCCAGCAGCCGGGCTGAGTCTGGGGCCAACGTCCTGACTTTC	CASSRAESGANVLTF
few	NA	TRBV18	TRBJ2-5	TGTGCCAGCTCACCACCGGTCCAGGGGGAGACCCAGTACTTC	CASSPPVQGETQYF
many	NA	TRBV3-1	TRBJ2-1	TGTGCCAGCAGCCAAGTTGTTGAGCAGTTCTTC	CASSQVVEQFF
NA	NA	TRBV20-1	TRBJ2-1	TGCAGTGCTAGAGATTGGGGGAATGAGCAGTTCTTC	CSARDWGNEQFF
NA	TRBD2	TRBV6-5	TRBJ2-1	TGTGCCAGCAGTTACTTACTAGCGAGGGATGATGAGCAGTTCTTC	CASSYLLARDDEQFF
NA	TRBD1	TRBV28	TRBJ1-2	TGTGCCAGCAGTTTTGTTAGGGACAGTACAAACTATGGCTACACCTTC	CASSFVRDSTNYGYTF
few	NA	TRBV5-1	TRBJ2-2	TGCGCCAGCAGCCAGGGGAATCCCGACAACACCGGGGAGCTGTTTTTT	CASSQGNPDNTGELFF
NA	NA	TRBV12-3/TRBV12-4	TRBJ1-4	TGTGCCAGCAGGGTTAGTGTCTCTGAAAAACTGTTTTTT	CASRVSVSEKLFF
few	NA	TRBV11-1	TRBJ1-4	TGTGCCAGCAGCCCGGCCCCTAGACAGGCCCGAGTTGCAACTAATGAAAAACTGTTTTTT	CASSPAPRQARVATNEKLFF
many	NA	TRBV20-1	TRBJ2-1	TGCAGTGCTAGCGAGTCTACCGATTACAATGAGCAGTTCTTC	CSASESTDYNEQFF